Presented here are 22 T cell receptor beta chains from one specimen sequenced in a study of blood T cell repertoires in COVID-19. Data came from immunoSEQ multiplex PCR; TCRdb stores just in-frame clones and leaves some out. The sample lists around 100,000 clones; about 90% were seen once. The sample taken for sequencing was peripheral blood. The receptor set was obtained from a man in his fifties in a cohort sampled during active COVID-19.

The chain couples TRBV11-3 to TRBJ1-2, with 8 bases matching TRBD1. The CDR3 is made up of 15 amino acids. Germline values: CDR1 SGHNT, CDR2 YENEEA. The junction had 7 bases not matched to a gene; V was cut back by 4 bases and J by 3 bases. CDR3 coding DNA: TGTGCCAGCAGCTCAGGACAGGGTGGGGACTATGGCTACACCTTC. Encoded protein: CASSSGQGGDYGYTF.

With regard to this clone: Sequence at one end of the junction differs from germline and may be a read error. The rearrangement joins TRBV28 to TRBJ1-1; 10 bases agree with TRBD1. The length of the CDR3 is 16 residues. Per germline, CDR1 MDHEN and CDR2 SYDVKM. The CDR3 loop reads CASNQSGQGKRTEAFF. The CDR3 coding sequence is TGTGCGAGCAACCAGTCGGGACAGGGGAAGCGGACTGAAGCTTTCTTT.

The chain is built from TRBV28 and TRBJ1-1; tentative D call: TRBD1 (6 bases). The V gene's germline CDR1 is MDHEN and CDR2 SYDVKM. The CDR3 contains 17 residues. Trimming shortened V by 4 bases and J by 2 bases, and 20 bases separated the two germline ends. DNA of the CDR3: TGTGCCAGCAGTTCCTACAGGGCCGCGGGCCTTAACACTGAAGCTTTCTTT. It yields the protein CASSSYRAAGLNTEAFF.

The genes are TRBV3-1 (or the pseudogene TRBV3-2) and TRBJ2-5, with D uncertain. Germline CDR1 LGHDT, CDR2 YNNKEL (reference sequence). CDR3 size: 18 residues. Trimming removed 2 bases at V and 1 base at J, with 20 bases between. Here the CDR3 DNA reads TGTGCCAGCAGCCAACTAGGCAACGGTCCGATTAGCCAAGAGACCCAGTACTTC. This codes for CASSQLGNGPISQETQYF.

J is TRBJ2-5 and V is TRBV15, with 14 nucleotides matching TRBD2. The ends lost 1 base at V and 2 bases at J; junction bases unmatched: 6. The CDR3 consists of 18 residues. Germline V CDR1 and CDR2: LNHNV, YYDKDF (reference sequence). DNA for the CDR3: TGTGCCACCAGCAGAGGGACTAGCGGGGGGTTTGTGCAAGAGACCCAGTACTTC. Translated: CATSRGTSGGFVQETQYF.

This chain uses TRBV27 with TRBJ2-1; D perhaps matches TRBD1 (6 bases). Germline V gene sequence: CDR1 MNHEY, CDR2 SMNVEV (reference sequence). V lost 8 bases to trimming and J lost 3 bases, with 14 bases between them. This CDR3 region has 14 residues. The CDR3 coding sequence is TGTGCCAGCGGCAGGGAAGGGGGCTACAATGAGCAGTTCTTC. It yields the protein CASGREGGYNEQFF.

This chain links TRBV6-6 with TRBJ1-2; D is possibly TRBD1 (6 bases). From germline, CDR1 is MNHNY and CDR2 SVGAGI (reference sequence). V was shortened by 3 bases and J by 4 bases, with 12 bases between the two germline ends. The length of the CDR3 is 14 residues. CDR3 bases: TGTGCCAGCAGTTATACAGGGTATGGCTATGGCTACACCTTC. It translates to CASSYTGYGYGYTF.

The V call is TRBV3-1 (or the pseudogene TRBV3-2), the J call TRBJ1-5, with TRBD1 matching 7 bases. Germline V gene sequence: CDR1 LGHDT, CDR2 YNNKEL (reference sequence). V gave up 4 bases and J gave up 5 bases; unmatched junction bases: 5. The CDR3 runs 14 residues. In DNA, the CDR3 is TGTGCCAGCAGCCTGACAGGGACAGATCAGCCCCAGCATTTT. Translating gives CASSLTGTDQPQHF.

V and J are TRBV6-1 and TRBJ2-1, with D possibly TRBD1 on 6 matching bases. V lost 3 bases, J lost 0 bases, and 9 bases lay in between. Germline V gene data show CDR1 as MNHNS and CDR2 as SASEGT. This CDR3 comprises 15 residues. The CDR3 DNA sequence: TGTGCCAGCAGTGAGAGGGGGAGCTCCTACAATGAGCAGTTCTTC. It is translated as CASSERGSSYNEQFF.

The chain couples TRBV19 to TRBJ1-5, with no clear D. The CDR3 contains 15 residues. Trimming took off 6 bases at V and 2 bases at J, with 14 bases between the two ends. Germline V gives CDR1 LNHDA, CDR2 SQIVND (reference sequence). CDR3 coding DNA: TGTGCCAGTAGGAACGTTGGCGGGGGCAATCAGCCCCAGCATTTT. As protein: CASRNVGGGNQPQHF.

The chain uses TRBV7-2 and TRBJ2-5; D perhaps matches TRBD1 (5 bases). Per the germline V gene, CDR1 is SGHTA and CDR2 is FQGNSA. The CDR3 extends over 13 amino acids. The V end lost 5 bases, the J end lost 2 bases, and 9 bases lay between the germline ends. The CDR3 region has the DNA TGTGCCAGCAGCACCCAGGGACAAGAGACCCAGTACTTC. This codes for CASSTQGQETQYF.

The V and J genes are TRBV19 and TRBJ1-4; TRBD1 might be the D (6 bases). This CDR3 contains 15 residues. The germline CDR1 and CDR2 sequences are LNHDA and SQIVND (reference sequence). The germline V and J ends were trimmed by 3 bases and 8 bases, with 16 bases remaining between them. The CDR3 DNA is TGTGCCAGTAGTATTGGCGGTGGGGGGGGCGAAAAACTGTTTTTT. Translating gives CASSIGGGGGEKLFF.

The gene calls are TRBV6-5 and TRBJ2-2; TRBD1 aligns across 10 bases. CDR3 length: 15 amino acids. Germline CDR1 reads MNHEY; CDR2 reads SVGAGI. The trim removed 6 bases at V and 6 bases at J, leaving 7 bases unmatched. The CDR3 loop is CASRPGQGKAGELFF. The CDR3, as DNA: TGTGCCAGCAGACCGGGACAGGGGAAAGCCGGGGAGCTGTTTTTT.

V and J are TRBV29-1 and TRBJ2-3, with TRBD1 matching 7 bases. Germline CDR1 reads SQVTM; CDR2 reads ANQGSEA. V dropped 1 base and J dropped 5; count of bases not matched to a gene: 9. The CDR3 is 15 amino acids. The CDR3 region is CSVEAWDRTKDTQYF. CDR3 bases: TGCAGCGTTGAAGCCTGGGACAGAACAAAAGATACGCAGTATTTT.

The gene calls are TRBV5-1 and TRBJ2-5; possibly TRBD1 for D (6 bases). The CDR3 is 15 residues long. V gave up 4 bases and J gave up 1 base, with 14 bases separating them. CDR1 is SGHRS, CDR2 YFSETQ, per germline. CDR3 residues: CASSTHQGGQETQYF. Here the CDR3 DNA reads TGCGCCAGCAGCACACACCAAGGGGGCCAAGAGACCCAGTACTTC.

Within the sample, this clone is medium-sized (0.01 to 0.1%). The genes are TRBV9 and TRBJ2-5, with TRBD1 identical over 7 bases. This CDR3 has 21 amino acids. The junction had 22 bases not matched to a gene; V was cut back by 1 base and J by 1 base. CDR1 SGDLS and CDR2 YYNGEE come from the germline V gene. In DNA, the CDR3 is TGTGCCAGCAGCGTATATGGCCAGGGAAGCCCGCCAGGGGGACCCCAAGAGACCCAGTACTTC. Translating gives CASSVYGQGSPPGGPQETQYF.

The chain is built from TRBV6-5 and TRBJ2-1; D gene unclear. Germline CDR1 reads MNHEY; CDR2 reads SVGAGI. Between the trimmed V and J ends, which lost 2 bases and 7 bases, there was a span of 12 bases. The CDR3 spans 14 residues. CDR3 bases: TGTGCCAGCAGTTACGATATGAGTCGGAATGAGCAGTTCTTC. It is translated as CASSYDMSRNEQFF.

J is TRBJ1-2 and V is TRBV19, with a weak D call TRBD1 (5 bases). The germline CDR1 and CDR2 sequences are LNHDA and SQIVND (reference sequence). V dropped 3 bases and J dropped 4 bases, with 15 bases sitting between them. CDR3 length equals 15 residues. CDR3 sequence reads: CASSMGQGDTYGYTF. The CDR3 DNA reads TGTGCCAGTAGTATGGGCCAGGGTGACACCTATGGCTACACCTTC.

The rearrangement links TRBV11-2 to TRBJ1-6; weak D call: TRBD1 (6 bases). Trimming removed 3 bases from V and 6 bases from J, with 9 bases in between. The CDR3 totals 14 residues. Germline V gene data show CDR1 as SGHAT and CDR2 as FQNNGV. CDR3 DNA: TGTGCCAGCAGCTTTCAGGGGTTTAATTCACCCCTCCACTTT. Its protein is CASSFQGFNSPLHF.

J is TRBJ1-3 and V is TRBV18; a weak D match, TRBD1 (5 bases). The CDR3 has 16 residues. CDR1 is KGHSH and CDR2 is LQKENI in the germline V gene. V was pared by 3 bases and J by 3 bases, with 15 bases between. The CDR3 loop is CASSPGLRGLGNTIYF. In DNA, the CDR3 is TGTGCCAGCTCACCGGGACTTAGGGGCCTTGGAAACACCATATATTTT.

CDR3 protein: CASTWGQNYGYTF. CDR3 bases: TGTGCCAGTACGTGGGGGCAAAACTATGGCTACACCTTC. The gene calls are TRBV28 and TRBJ1-2, with a tentative D call TRBD1 (6 bases). This CDR3 spans 13 amino acids. The V gene lost 9 bases and the J gene lost 2 bases, with 13 bases spanning the gap. The germline V gene has CDR1 MDHEN and CDR2 SYDVKM.

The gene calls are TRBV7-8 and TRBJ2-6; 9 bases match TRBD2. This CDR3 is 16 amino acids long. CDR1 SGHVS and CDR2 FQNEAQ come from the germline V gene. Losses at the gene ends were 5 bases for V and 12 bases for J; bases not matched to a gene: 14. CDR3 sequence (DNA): TGTGCCAGCAGCCCCTCACCGGCTAGCGGGGCTACCGTCCTGACTTTC. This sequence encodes CASSPSPASGATVLTF.